This record covers a single TCR beta chain. Germline V gene sequence: CDR1 LNHDA, CDR2 SQIVND (reference sequence). CDR3 length equals 13 residues. With 7 bases clipped from V and 6 bases from J, the junction kept 6 bases outside the gene matches. A multiplex PCR was run with 60 Vbeta primers and 13 Jbeta primers. The data were produced by immunoSEQ multiplex PCR, yet TCRdb's version contains in-frame clones alone and is incomplete. The sample includes about 130,000 clones, 79% of them seen just once. These data belong to a study of cytomegalovirus exposure and HLA in healthy donors. The sample comprised PBMCs. This receptor was identified in a man aged 35 to 55 in good health and CMV-seropositive. The chain combines TRBV19 with TRBJ1-1, with 9 nucleotides matching TRBD1. The CDR3 sequence: CASTVDRGAEAFF. The CDR3 DNA follows: TGTGCCAGTACCGTGGACAGGGGTGCTGAAGCTTTCTTT.